The 7 T cell receptor beta chains below come from one sample, sequenced in a study of blood T cells in healthy people across ages. The use of a sample-barcoded 5' primer and a J-beta primer mix characterized a second PCR of roughly 6 to 12 cycles. MiXCR, applied by TCRdb to the 5' RACE reads, yields one record per CDR3 protein. Here the sample spans some 670,000 distinct CDR3 sequences, roughly half being singletons. Sequencing used blood. These receptors all stem from a woman of 80 years or more in good health.

This chain links TRBV12-3 or TRBV12-4 with TRBJ1-6, with 8 bases matching TRBD1. Losses at the gene ends were 0 bases for V and 13 bases for J; bases not matched to a gene: 8. This CDR3 is built from 15 residues. The CDR3 here is CASSLAGTGFPPLHF. The DNA of the CDR3 is TGTGCCAGCAGTTTAGCGGGGACAGGTTTTCCTCCCCTCCACTTT.

The chain couples TRBV29-1 to TRBJ1-2, with TRBD1 matching 7 bases. Trimming removed 5 bases from V and 7 bases from J; junction bases left unmatched: 10. The CDR3 runs to 13 residues. Germline values: CDR1 SQVTM, CDR2 ANQGSEA. The CDR3 spells CSVWTGGVPGYTF. CDR3 in DNA: TGCAGCGTTTGGACAGGTGGGGTCCCTGGCTACACCTTC.

Note on this clonotype: This may be a read error, as it is one base from a much larger clone. The chain links TRBV28 to TRBJ2-3, with D tentatively TRBD2 (5 bases). Germline CDR1 is MDHEN and CDR2 is SYDVKM. This CDR3 has 15 amino acids. Between the trimmed V and J ends, which lost 1 base and 4 bases, there was a span of 12 bases. In DNA form, the CDR3 reads TGTGCCAGCAGTTTATCATCTAGGAGGTCAGATACGCAGTATTTT. It encodes CASSLSSRRSDTQYF.

This clonotype has a count of ten or more. This sequence joins TRBV7-3 and TRBJ2-1, with a tentative D call TRBD1 (5 bases). Between the trimmed V and J ends, which lost 3 bases and 0 bases, there was a span of 6 bases. Per germline, CDR1 SGHTA and CDR2 FQGTGA. The CDR3 spans 14 residues. CDR3 bases: TGTGCCAGCAGCTTTGACAGCTCCTACAATGAGCAGTTCTTC. This gives the protein CASSFDSSYNEQFF.

This clonotype was picked up a small number of times. The genes are TRBV6-1 and TRBJ2-3; D is perhaps TRBD2 (5 bases). Trimming shortened V by 6 bases and J by 0 bases, and 22 bases separated the two germline ends. CDR3 size: 18 residues. Germline loops: CDR1 MNHNS, CDR2 SASEGT. This CDR3 is CASSPLKGGATSTDTQYF. As DNA, the CDR3 is TGTGCCAGCAGCCCGTTAAAAGGAGGTGCTACTAGCACAGATACGCAGTATTTT.

This clonotype was seen a few times. The gene calls are TRBV12-3 or TRBV12-4 and TRBJ2-5; 7 nucleotides match TRBD1. There are 15 residues in the CDR3. The ends lost 6 bases at V and 1 base at J; junction bases unmatched: 8. The CDR3 DNA follows: TGTGCCAGCAGAGACAGGGTTGGTTCCCAAGAGACCCAGTACTTC. It is translated as CASRDRVGSQETQYF.

A few counts support this clonotype. The chain employs TRBV7-9 and TRBJ1-1, with no clear D. V shed 5 bases and J shed 5 bases, with 12 bases lying between them. Germline V gives CDR1 SEHNR, CDR2 FQNEAQ (reference sequence). The CDR3 consists of 13 residues. The DNA for the CDR3 is TGTGCCAGCAGCGGGCGGTTGGGAACTGAAGCTTTCTTT. Translation: CASSGRLGTEAFF.